This T cell receptor (beta chain) was sequenced during a study of T cells in localized non-small cell lung cancer (dated by TCRdb to about 2020). Some background on the complete study: The study examined T cell repertoires in roughly 240 patients with early-stage NSCLC and compared tumors with uninvolved tumor-adjacent lungs. The cohort comprised some 240 treatment-naïve NSCLC patients with resected, localized lung tumors. A mean age of approximately 70 years was recorded for the NSCLC patients, of whom roughly 130 were male and 85 to 110 were female. Beyond this particular receptor, the publication reports: Higher T cell density in blood was associated with longer overall survival, whereas higher clonality in adjacent lung was associated with shorter survival. Uninvolved tumor-adjacent lung showed the highest T cell clonality, higher than tumor, which suggests more focused antigenic responses in the uninvolved tumor-adjacent lung. Of the top 100 tumor clones, a median of roughly 56 were detected in paired uninvolved adjacent lung; under 35 were also among that lung's top 100. Because the study design was exploratory, TCR variables were selected using unadjusted p-values without false-discovery rate correction. Because multi-region tumor sequencing was not done, intratumor heterogeneity could not be ruled out.

The immunoSEQ Assay was used to sequence TCR beta CDR3 regions from DNA. In the authors' own workflow: To compute T cell density, TCR beta template counts were normalized to usable DNA, which was estimated by amplifying housekeeping genes. The preseqR package was used to estimate richness by extrapolating to 400,000 templates for PBMC samples and to 120,000 templates for tissue samples. Clonality was calculated as one minus Pielou's evenness. To identify tissue-enriched TCRs, differential abundance testing was run on productive amino-acid clonotypes with a minimum total count of 5 and an alpha of 0.1. Repertoire overlap between compartments was quantified with the Jaccard Index and Morisita Overlap Index. TCR beta CDR3s were clustered by GLIPH together with public tetramer-defined viral CDR3s, and at least three viral sequences plus V-gene enrichment were required for viral motifs. TCRdb limited this immuneACCESS table to in-frame rearrangements with V and J called. A share of clones is missing; checked studies link under half to unresolved V genes, and the rest is unexplained. The DNA was the basis for D and trimming; V, J and clone size are from that table. Recorded for this sample are a few thousand clones; about 23% of them occurred a single time. The top ten hold about a fifth of the sample.

At diagnosis, tumor, uninvolved tumor-adjacent lung and peripheral blood were collected and then preserved as a mix of FFPE and fresh-frozen material. A word on this clone: The target of this receptor is not known. No base quality information exists; no much larger clone differs at one position.

Here the sequenced sample was lung tumor tissue, taken before any cancer treatment. The sequence came from a man between 40 and 69 years old with stage II squamous cell lung carcinoma.

The sequence in DNA is TGTGCCAGCAGCTTGGACAGGCGACAAGAGACCCAGTACTTC. Translated, this is CASSLDRRQETQYF. The sequence is built from TRBV11-3 and TRBJ2-5; a stretch of 7 junction bases matches TRBD1. For this chain, trimming is 3 bases at the V end and 2 bases at the J end, and the number of junction bases without a gene match is 3. CDR1 SGHNT and CDR2 YENEEA were looked up in the germline V gene. The CDR3 numbers 14 residues from cysteine through phenylalanine. The sequence is cut down to CDR3 DNA, 42 bases in frame from base 1.